Below, one T cell receptor beta chain is given with its context. The data are from a study of blood T cell repertoires in COVID-19. Generated by immunoSEQ multiplex PCR, the TCRdb table keeps only in-frame clones and is missing some. The sample consists of about 100,000 clones, 70% to 90% of them appearing once. From germline, CDR1 is MNHEY and CDR2 SMNVEV (reference sequence). V dropped 2 bases and J dropped 0; count of bases not matched to a gene: 3. This CDR3 is built from 15 residues. The sample taken for sequencing was peripheral blood. The chain uses TRBV27 and TRBJ1-1, with 7 bases matching TRBD1. The clonotype was recovered from a human donor in a cohort sampled during active COVID-19. The CDR3: CASSLGTVMNTEAFF. As DNA, the CDR3 is TGTGCCAGCAGTTTAGGGACAGTCATGAACACTGAAGCTTTCTTT.